This entry concerns a single T cell receptor beta chain. The antigen is undetermined. As originally analysed: CDR3 differences across clinicopathological groups were used to build a distant-metastasis classifier for papillary thyroid cancer. TCRdb redid the clone calls on the PCR reads using MiXCR. These V and J calls are TCRdb output, not the study's own analysis. The table shows about 5,500 clones, with roughly a third occurring only once. The sample comes from a study of metastatic and nonmetastatic thyroid tumors. The overall study: Patients with malignant and benign thyroid disease provided blood and tumor or nodule tissue, whose repertoires were compared.

None of the patients had undergone any treatment ahead of thyroid surgery. Findings and limits, study-wide: Malignant tumors reportedly showed significantly higher TCR beta diversity than benign nodules in both blood and tumor.

This CDR3 spans 19 amino acids. The V gene's germline CDR1 is LGHNA and CDR2 YNFKEQ. Trimming shortened V by 0 bases and J by 2 bases, and 19 bases separated the two germline ends. Sequenced material: tumor tissue. This rearrangement joins TRBV4-2 to TRBJ1-4, with a possible D match to TRBD1 (5 bases). The sequence came from a male donor with papillary thyroid cancer or a benign thyroid nodule (not recorded which). Some clones in this sample may be carry-over from other donors' samples. CDR3 DNA: TGTGCCAGCAGCCAAGAGGGACCCAGGGCCGACGGCACTAATGAAAAACTGTTTTTT. It specifies CASSQEGPRADGTNEKLFF.